The present TCR beta chain was sequenced within a study of identical twins. The V segment lost 3 bases and the J segment 4 bases; nucleotides outside the gene matches: 10. The CDR3 totals 18 residues. CDR1 and CDR2 from the germline V gene are SGHAT and FQNNGV. A universal primer binding site was introduced by template switching. The final cDNA contained unique molecular identifiers. Each CDR3 protein gets one entry after TCRdb re-called the 5' RACE reads with MiXCR. This table has under 500,000 distinct CDR3 sequences, around an eighth appearing once. In this sample, this clonotype turned up a few times. This sample was shared with a second study, whose subject was yellow fever vaccine responses in identical twins.

The receptor's source is a woman aged 18-30 years in good health. This chain connects TRBV11-2 to TRBJ2-1; TRBD2 matches 12 bases. Input material: CD4+ T cells sorted from blood. The CDR3: CASSLRLAGAIGYNEQFF. CDR3 bases: TGTGCCAGCAGCTTGAGACTAGCGGGGGCCATCGGGTACAATGAGCAGTTCTTC.